Here is one TCR beta chain with its context. CDR3 length: 12 amino acids. Germline CDR1 SGHDN, CDR2 FVKESK. The V gene lost 3 bases and the J gene lost 8 bases, with 10 bases spanning the gap. The entry originates in a study of blood T cell repertoires in COVID-19. Study in general: The United States, Italy and Spain provided the acute and convalescent COVID-19 samples. Sources were T cells, B-cell-depleted T cells, or PBMCs; the material itself was cDNA or gDNA.

TCRdb keeps only in-frame clones here, not all; method: immunoSEQ multiplex PCR. The sample yields around 120,000 clones, approximately 83% seen once. Input material: peripheral blood. The genes are TRBV14 and TRBJ1-2, with D possibly TRBD1 on 5 matching bases. This receptor was obtained from a man aged 40-49 years with active or convalescent COVID-19. The CDR3 here is CASSHPAGGYTF. The CDR3 region has the DNA TGTGCCAGCAGCCACCCCGCAGGGGGCTACACCTTC.